The T cell receptor beta chain described here comes from a study of regulatory T cells in long-lasting Graves disease. As concerns this clonotype: Antigen unknown.

Noted time point: persistent/refractory GD, antithyroid drugs over 5 years with positive TRAb. There was RNA extracted from PBMCs, and the TCR library was made from it. This CDR3 comprises 16 residues. Germline CDR1 MNHNS, CDR2 SASEGT. V gave up 7 bases and J gave up 3 bases; unmatched junction bases: 8. Study-wide results and caveats: Those with persistent Graves' had less TCR diversity than newly diagnosed patients.

Investigators prepared the TCR beta libraries by applying iRepertoire HTBI primers and Arm-PCR of CDR3 regions. TCRdb reprocessed the multiplex PCR reads via MiXCR and lists one record per CDR3 protein. The sample lists 400,000 or so distinct CDR3 sequences, 23% occurring once. The rearrangement joins TRBV6-1 to TRBJ2-2; 10 bases align to TRBD2. Sequenced material: peripheral blood mononuclear cells (PBMCs), taken when the disease was refractory, from a patient treated with antithyroid drugs. This receptor was taken from a female donor with Graves disease. The CDR3 region has the DNA TGTGCCAGCATCAAACTAGCGGGAAGTGACACCGGGGAGCTGTTTTTT. Translated, it gives CASIKLAGSDTGELFF.